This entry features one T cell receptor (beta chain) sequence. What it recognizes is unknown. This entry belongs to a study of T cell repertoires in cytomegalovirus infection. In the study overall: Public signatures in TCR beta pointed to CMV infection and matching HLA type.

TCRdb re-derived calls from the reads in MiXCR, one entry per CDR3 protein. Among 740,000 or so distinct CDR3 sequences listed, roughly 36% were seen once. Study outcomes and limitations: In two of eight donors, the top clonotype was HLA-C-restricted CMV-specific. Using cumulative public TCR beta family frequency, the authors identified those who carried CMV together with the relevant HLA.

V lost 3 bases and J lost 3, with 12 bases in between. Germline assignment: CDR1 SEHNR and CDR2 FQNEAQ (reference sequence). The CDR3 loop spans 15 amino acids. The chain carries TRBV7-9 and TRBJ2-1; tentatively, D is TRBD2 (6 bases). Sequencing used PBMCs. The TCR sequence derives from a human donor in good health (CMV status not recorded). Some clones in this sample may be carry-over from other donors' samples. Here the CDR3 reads CASSLPSVNYNEQFF. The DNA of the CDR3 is TGTGCCAGCAGCTTGCCTAGCGTAAACTACAATGAGCAGTTCTTC.